Listed below are T cell receptor beta chains from one sample, sequenced in a study of T cells after yellow fever vaccination. TCRdb recomputed calls from the 5' RACE reads with MiXCR, one row per CDR3 protein. The repertoire has approximately 130,000 distinct CDR3 sequences, roughly 15% of them found once; the top ten carry roughly two fifths. The sample consisted of CD8+ T cells sorted from PBMCs, taken 5 days after the yellow fever booster vaccination. Receptor source: a man aged 18 to 29 who received the YFV17D yellow fever vaccine. The CDR3 runs from the conserved cysteine through the conserved F or W. A D gene is named only where the DNA matches it firmly. Clone size is stated in some rows and not others, as once, few, many or a class when expanded.

size: .
V: TRBV27
J: TRBJ2-7
D: .
CDR3: CASSAGLFFEQYF
DNA: TGTGCCAGCAGCGCAGGGTTGTTCTTCGAGCAGTACTTC

size: .
V: TRBV7-2
J: TRBJ2-3
D: .
CDR3: CASSSPVDTQYF
DNA: TGTGCCAGCAGCTCCCCAGTAGATACGCAGTATTTT

size: many
V: TRBV19
J: TRBJ2-7
D: .
CDR3: CATATGALSYEQYF
DNA: TGTGCCACCGCTACGGGGGCCCTTTCCTACGAGCAGTACTTC

size: .
V: TRBV25-1
J: TRBJ1-6
D: .
CDR3: CASSGQGVYNSPLHF
DNA: TGTGCCAGCAGTGGGCAGGGAGTCTATAATTCACCCCTCCACTTT

size: few
V: TRBV2
J: TRBJ2-6
D: .
CDR3: CASGIRTVSGANVLTF
DNA: TGTGCCAGCGGAATCCGAACAGTCTCTGGGGCCAACGTCCTGACTTTC

size: few
V: TRBV11-2
J: TRBJ2-5
D: .
CDR3: CASSSGRGVQETQYF
DNA: TGTGCCAGCAGCTCGGGGAGGGGGGTCCAAGAGACCCAGTACTTC

size: .
V: TRBV9
J: TRBJ2-5
D: TRBD1
CDR3: CASSDRQGWETQYF
DNA: TGTGCCAGCAGCGATCGACAGGGGTGGGAGACCCAGTACTTC

size: .
V: TRBV19
J: TRBJ2-2
D: .
CDR3: CASSIVSGANTGELFF
DNA: TGTGCCAGTAGTATAGTTAGCGGCGCGAACACCGGGGAGCTGTTTTTT

size: few
V: TRBV28
J: TRBJ2-7
D: TRBD2
CDR3: CASSLGGCEQYF
DNA: TGTGCCAGCAGTTTGGGGGGGTGCGAGCAGTACTTC

size: .
V: TRBV5-1
J: TRBJ1-1
D: .
CDR3: CASSLVLGVDTEAFF
DNA: TGCGCCAGCAGCTTGGTTCTAGGGGTTGACACTGAAGCTTTCTTT

size: many
V: TRBV9
J: TRBJ2-1
D: TRBD1
CDR3: CASSFRTGGYNEQFF
DNA: TGTGCCAGCAGCTTCCGGACAGGGGGTTACAATGAGCAGTTCTTC

size: few
V: TRBV7-9
J: TRBJ2-5
D: .
CDR3: CASRTGQETQYF
DNA: TGTGCCAGCAGAACCGGGCAGGAGACCCAGTACTTC

size: .
V: TRBV6-5
J: TRBJ2-7
D: .
CDR3: CASSYVWRGPNYEQYF
DNA: TGTGCCAGCAGTTACGTTTGGCGGGGGCCGAACTACGAGCAGTACTTC

size: few
V: TRBV4-2
J: TRBJ2-3
D: TRBD2
CDR3: CASSQESGGTRDTQYF
DNA: TGTGCCAGCAGCCAAGAGAGCGGGGGGACGAGGGATACGCAGTATTTT

size: once
V: TRBV11-3
J: TRBJ2-5
D: .
CDR3: CASSPRDGNQETQYF
DNA: TGTGCCAGCAGCCCCCGGGACGGCAACCAAGAGACCCAGTACTTC

size: few
V: TRBV7-9
J: TRBJ1-2
D: TRBD1
CDR3: CASSSLVPGQGDYGYTF
DNA: TGTGCCAGCAGCTCATTGGTCCCGGGACAGGGGGACTATGGCTACACCTTC

size: .
V: TRBV2
J: TRBJ2-5
D: .
CDR3: CASRVEGETQYF
DNA: TGTGCCAGCAGGGTTGAGGGTGAGACCCAGTACTTC

size: many
V: TRBV18
J: TRBJ2-7
D: .
CDR3: CASSSDYEQYF
DNA: TGTGCCAGCTCATCTGATTACGAGCAGTACTTC

size: .
V: TRBV6-6
J: TRBJ1-2
D: .
CDR3: CASSFGTDNYGYTF
DNA: TGTGCCAGCAGTTTCGGGACGGATAACTATGGCTACACCTTC

size: few
V: TRBV4-2
J: TRBJ1-3
D: .
CDR3: CASSQEREGVMGNTIYF
DNA: TGTGCCAGCAGCCAAGAAAGGGAGGGGGTGATGGGAAACACCATATATTTT

size: few
V: TRBV7-9
J: TRBJ2-5
D: .
CDR3: CASSFTGDWGTQYF
DNA: TGTGCCAGCAGCTTTACAGGGGACTGGGGGACCCAGTACTTC

size: many
V: TRBV6-2/TRBV6-3
J: TRBJ2-3
D: TRBD2
CDR3: CASSRPPGGGADTQYF
DNA: TGTGCCAGCAGTCGACCCCCGGGCGGGGGGGCAGATACGCAGTATTTT

size: few
V: TRBV4-2
J: TRBJ2-6
D: .
CDR3: CASSRTQSSGANVLTF
DNA: TGTGCCAGCAGCCGGACGCAGAGCTCTGGGGCCAACGTCCTGACTTTC

size: .
V: TRBV4-3
J: TRBJ2-1
D: TRBD1
CDR3: CASSQDGLAGGIDNEQFF
DNA: TGCGCCAGCAGCCAAGACGGTTTGGCAGGGGGTATCGACAATGAGCAGTTCTTC

size: .
V: TRBV5-6
J: TRBJ2-1
D: TRBD1
CDR3: CASLGQGYNEQFF
DNA: TGTGCCAGCTTGGGACAGGGCTACAATGAGCAGTTCTTC

size: .
V: TRBV6-2/TRBV6-3
J: TRBJ2-1
D: .
CDR3: CASSYGGYNEQFF
DNA: TGTGCCAGCAGTTATGGCGGCTACAATGAGCAGTTCTTC

size: few
V: TRBV12-3/TRBV12-4
J: TRBJ2-1
D: TRBD2
CDR3: CASRGLAGNEQFF
DNA: TGTGCCAGCAGAGGACTAGCGGGGAATGAGCAGTTCTTC

size: few
V: TRBV3-1
J: TRBJ2-7
D: .
CDR3: CASGPVLSSYEQYF
DNA: TGTGCCAGCGGGCCCGTGTTAAGCTCCTACGAGCAGTACTTC